This T cell receptor (beta chain) emerged from a study of CD8+CD57+ T cells in acquired aplastic anemia. The wider study: The mean DNA yield obtained from sorted CD4+ and CD8+ cells came to 3 to 4 ug. Findings and caveats of the study: Patients and controls shared over 25 CD8+ CDR3 sequences, which appeared highly expressed in patients and within their immunodominant clones.

Genomic DNA served as template for TCR beta VDJ and CDR3 profiling. TCRdb redid the calling of the reads with MiXCR, one entry per CDR3 protein. The sample gives some 200,000 distinct CDR3 sequences, over 40% of which show up once; around 2% is in the top ten. In regard to this clonotype: What it binds is not known.

CD8+CD57+ cell expansion had been shown by flow cytometry in patients chosen for sequencing. Receipt of therapy had not occurred in any patient by the time of blood sampling. The CDR3 consists of 14 residues. V lost 7 bases and J 6 bases, leaving 13 bases between the germline ends. Germline V gene data show CDR1 as LNHDA and CDR2 as SQIVND (reference sequence). The sample comprised sorted CD4+, CD8+, or CD8+CD57+ T cells (not recorded which) from PBMCs. The sequence was obtained from a human donor with aplastic anemia. This chain connects TRBV19 to TRBJ1-6; D may be TRBD1 (6 bases). This CDR3 is CASTLGRGNSPLHF. The CDR3 DNA reads TGTGCCAGTACCCTCGGCAGGGGTAATTCACCCCTCCACTTT.